The clone carrying this TCR beta chain was counted many times. The antigen is unknown. CDR3 size: 13 residues. Germline CDR1 reads GTSNPN; CDR2 reads SVGIG (reference sequence). Trimming removed 0 bases from V and 3 bases from J, with 9 bases in between. This specimen belongs to a study of human T cells and chemical hapten exposure. It was the library that attached unique molecular identifiers to individual cDNA molecules. TCRdb used MiXCR to reprocess the RACE reads, holding one entry per CDR3 protein. This sample carries 30,000 to 40,000 distinct CDR3 sequences, around 9.5% of them seen once, and the ten largest clones take about 27%. Study-wide findings and caveats: PT1 expanded TCR counts correlated positively with patch test score.

As to time point: patch test 3, about 24 weeks after DPC sensitization. This sample's treatment: therapeutic diphenylcyclopropenone sensitization with weekly scalp DPC. The template was total RNA from unfractionated whole blood. The chain carries TRBV30 and TRBJ2-7; D is unresolved. The material was whole blood, obtained in connection with sensitization to the hapten diphenylcyclopropenone (DPC). This clonotype was obtained from a middle-aged man with alopecia areata. Some clones in this sample may be carry-over from other donors' samples. The CDR3 DNA sequence: TGTGCCTGGAGTGTAGGGCCGATCTACGAGCAGTACTTC. Translated: CAWSVGPIYEQYF.